One and the same sample provided the 30 T cell receptor beta chains below, sequenced in a study of T cells after yellow fever vaccination. TCRdb called the 5' RACE reads again in MiXCR, with one record for every CDR3 protein. The sample has 400,000 to 450,000 distinct CDR3 sequences; approximately 18% are singletons. The sample consisted of PBMCs, taken before the yellow fever booster vaccination. These TCRs come from a man aged 18 to 30 who received the YFV17D yellow fever vaccine.

The V gene is TRBV3-1, the J gene TRBJ1-6; perhaps TRBD1 as D (6 bases). V was pared by 4 bases and J by 9 bases, with 16 bases between. The CDR3 spans 15 residues. Germline-derived CDR1 and CDR2 are LGHDT and YNNKEL (reference sequence). The CDR3 nucleotides are TGTGCCAGCAGCCTATACCGGACAGAACTTTCACCCCTCCACTTT. This gives the protein CASSLYRTELSPLHF. The full variable domain, with the rest looked up from reference TRBV3-1 and TRBJ1-6, is DTAVSQTPKYLVTQMGNDKSIKCEQNLGHDTMYWYKQDSKKFLKIMFSYNNKELIINETVPNRFSPKSPDKAHLNLHINSLELGDSAVYFCASSLYRTELSPLHFGNGTRLTVT.

This clonotype turned up a few times. The chain links TRBV6-2 or TRBV6-3 to TRBJ2-5, with D tentatively TRBD1 (5 bases). CDR1 is MNHEY, CDR2 SVGEGT, per germline. Trimming left V 6 bases short and J 5 bases short, with 16 bases between. The CDR3 totals 14 residues. The CDR3 DNA reads TGTGCCAGCAGACAGGTATCAAGTCGGGAGACCCAGTACTTC. Its translation is CASRQVSSRETQYF.

The table lists this clonotype with a few counts. One end of the junction varies from germline; a read error may be responsible. CDR3 DNA: TGTGCCAGCAGCTTAGATAGACTCCAAGGGACCCAGTACTTC. This sequence encodes CASSLDRLQGTQYF. The chain joins TRBV7-2 to TRBJ2-5; D ambiguous. The V gene's germline CDR1 is SGHTA and CDR2 FQGNSA. The CDR3 length is 14 residues.

This clonotype has a handful of counts. The chain carries TRBV6-2 or TRBV6-3 and TRBJ2-5; D may be TRBD2 (5 bases). The germline gives CDR1 MNHEY, CDR2 SVGEGT. The CDR3 contains 14 residues. Trimming took off 4 bases at V and 1 base at J, with 10 bases between the two ends. This chain's CDR3 is CASSWAGPQETQYF. The CDR3 region has the DNA TGTGCCAGCAGTTGGGCGGGCCCCCAAGAGACCCAGTACTTC.

The V gene is TRBV7-9, the J gene TRBJ1-1; D gene uncertain. Per germline, CDR1 SEHNR and CDR2 FQNEAQ (reference sequence). The V and J ends lost 10 bases and 2 bases respectively, with 17 bases between them. This CDR3 has 14 amino acids. The CDR3 is CATYSQLLNTEAFF. CDR3 sequence (DNA): TGTGCCACCTACTCCCAGCTCCTTAACACTGAAGCTTTCTTT.

The chain joins TRBV4-3 to TRBJ2-5; D call uncertain. The CDR3 has 18 amino acids. Trimming took off 0 bases at V and 0 bases at J, with 17 bases between the two ends. The germline CDR1 and CDR2 sequences are LGHNA and YSLEER. CDR3 residues: CASSQDIPSDLYQETQYF. CDR3 sequence (DNA): TGCGCCAGCAGCCAAGATATCCCCTCCGACCTGTACCAAGAGACCCAGTACTTC.

This clonotype has a handful of counts. The J gene is TRBJ2-3, the V gene TRBV11-2; tentative D call: TRBD1 (5 bases). The ends were cut back, 4 bases at V and 5 bases at J, with 10 bases in the middle. Per germline, CDR1 SGHAT and CDR2 FQNNGV. The CDR3 loop spans 13 amino acids. The CDR3 sequence: CASSSNRLDTQYF. The CDR3 nucleotides are TGTGCCAGCAGCTCGAACAGGTTAGATACGCAGTATTTT.

The V call is TRBV10-1, the J call TRBJ2-1; 10 bases are a match to TRBD2. This CDR3 has 15 residues. The germline gives CDR1 WNHNN, CDR2 SYGVQD (reference sequence). J gave up 7 bases and V 4 bases, and 7 bases lay outside the gene matches. The CDR3 DNA follows: TGCGCCAGCAGTGCCCCTTTTAGCGGGGGGAATGAGCAGTTCTTC. Protein: CASSAPFSGGNEQFF.

This chain uses TRBV2 with TRBJ2-6, with D hard to call. The CDR3 is made up of 14 amino acids. The germline CDR1 and CDR2 sequences are SNHLY and FYNNEI. Trimming stripped 4 bases from V and 4 bases from J, with 8 bases between. Here the CDR3 DNA reads TGTGCCAGCAGTGTGACACCCGGGGCCAACGTCCTGACTTTC. Protein sequence: CASSVTPGANVLTF.

At least ten counts were recorded for this clonotype. This chain joins TRBV7-2 and TRBJ1-6; D possibly corresponds to TRBD1 (6 bases). Germline values: CDR1 SGHTA, CDR2 FQGNSA. This CDR3 has 15 amino acids. V gave up 5 bases and J gave up 11 bases, with 19 bases separating them. The CDR3 sequence: CASSPQGGGGTPLHF. The CDR3 DNA reads as TGTGCCAGCAGCCCACAGGGCGGCGGGGGTACACCCCTCCACTTT.

The table lists this clonotype with a few counts. The chain recombines TRBV7-8 with TRBJ2-5; D ambiguous. The germline gives CDR1 SGHVS, CDR2 FQNEAQ. The CDR3 loop spans 14 amino acids. The ends were cut back, 3 bases at V and 2 bases at J, with 10 bases in the middle. This chain's CDR3 is CASSFLTDQETQYF. DNA for the CDR3: TGTGCCAGCAGCTTTCTAACGGATCAAGAGACCCAGTACTTC.

The chain combines TRBV7-9 with TRBJ2-3; D may be TRBD1 (6 bases). The CDR3 is 14 amino acids. Trimming stripped 5 bases from V and 5 bases from J, with 14 bases between. Germline loops: CDR1 SEHNR, CDR2 FQNEAQ (reference sequence). The CDR3 reads CASSTRTVEDTQYF. The CDR3 nucleotides are TGTGCCAGCAGCACTAGGACAGTCGAAGATACGCAGTATTTT.

The DNA for the CDR3 is TGCGCCAGCACCGGAAGACCGAACACTGAAGCTTTCTTT. This sequence encodes CASTGRPNTEAFF. V and J are TRBV5-1 and TRBJ1-1; D remains ambiguous. Trimming cost V 6 bases and J 1 base, with 10 bases left between them. CDR1 and CDR2 (germline): SGHRS, YFSETQ. This CDR3 has 13 amino acids.

V gene TRBV6-5 combines with J gene TRBJ1-1; D unresolved. The germline gives CDR1 MNHEY, CDR2 SVGAGI. The CDR3 runs 13 residues. V was shortened by 0 bases and J by 11 bases, with 13 bases between the two germline ends. The CDR3 DNA follows: TGTGCCAGCAGTTACTCGACTCAAGGGCAGGCTTTCTTT. Its translation: CASSYSTQGQAFF.

The V gene is TRBV12-3 or TRBV12-4, the J gene TRBJ2-3, with D uncertain. CDR3 length: 14 residues. The ends were cut back, 8 bases at V and 2 bases at J, with 14 bases in the middle. The CDR3 bases are TGTGCCAGCCAGTCTGGACCCGACACAGATACGCAGTATTTT. It translates to CASQSGPDTDTQYF.

This CDR3 reads CASSFQEAGELFF. DNA of the CDR3: TGCGCCAGCAGCTTCCAGGAGGCCGGGGAGCTGTTTTTT. The chain has TRBV5-1 and TRBJ2-2; TRBD2 is a possible D gene (5 bases). The germline V gene has CDR1 SGHRS and CDR2 YFSETQ. Trimming took 2 bases from V and 6 from J, leaving 8 bases between them. This CDR3 has 13 amino acids. The variable domain in full, completed from reference TRBV5-1 and TRBJ2-2, reads KAGVTQTPRYLIKTRGQQVTLSCSPISGHRSVSWYQQTPGQGLQFLFEYFSETQRNKGNFPGRFSGRQFSNSRSEMNVSTLELGDSALYLCASSFQEAGELFFGEGSRLTVL.

V is TRBV9 and J is TRBJ2-7, with D maybe TRBD1 (7 bases). In germline, CDR1 is SGDLS, CDR2 YYNGEE. The CDR3 sequence is 14 residues long. V was cut by 5 bases and J by 2 bases, with 14 bases left in between. The CDR3 is CASRSRGEPYEQYV. CDR3 coding DNA: TGTGCCAGCAGGAGCAGGGGGGAACCCTACGAGCAGTACGTC.

This clonotype was found a few times. The J gene is TRBJ2-7, the V gene TRBV4-3, with unresolved D. Germline V gene sequence: CDR1 LGHNA, CDR2 YSLEER. This CDR3 has 15 residues. V was trimmed by 1 base and J by 2 bases, leaving 12 bases between them. The CDR3: CASSQGPRMTYEQYF. CDR3 DNA: TGCGCCAGCAGCCAAGGACCACGAATGACCTACGAGCAGTACTTC.

This clonotype was recorded a few times. The chain couples TRBV4-3 to TRBJ2-7, with 8 bases identical to TRBD1. Germline CDR1 LGHNA, CDR2 YSLEER. The CDR3 sequence is 15 residues long. V trimming: 9 bases; J trimming: 3 bases; junction bases outside the gene matches: 13. The CDR3, as DNA: TGCGCCAGACCTTACGGGGGACAGGCTTACTACGAGCAGTACGTC. It yields the protein CARPYGGQAYYEQYV.

The J gene is TRBJ1-1, the V gene TRBV27; a weak D match, TRBD1 (6 bases). The ends were cut back, 9 bases at V and 3 bases at J, with 20 bases in the middle. This CDR3 is 15 amino acids long. Germline V gene lookup returns CDR1 MNHEY and CDR2 SMNVEV (reference sequence). CDR3 DNA sequence: TGTGCCAGGAGTAGGAACAGGGCGCTGGACACTGAAGCTTTCTTT. This sequence encodes CARSRNRALDTEAFF.

The chain links TRBV15 to TRBJ2-3; the D gene is possibly TRBD1 (7 bases). Germline-derived CDR1 and CDR2 are LNHNV and YYDKDF (reference sequence). This CDR3 has 15 residues. V was trimmed by 2 bases and J by 2 bases, leaving 11 bases between them. The CDR3 region has the DNA TGTGCCACCAGCAGACAGGGGGGACTCACAGATACGCAGTATTTT. The encoded protein is CATSRQGGLTDTQYF.

CDR3 coding DNA: TGTGCCAGCAGGCCTCGGACAGGCGTTAGTGCTTCACCCCTCCACTTT. It yields the protein CASRPRTGVSASPLHF. The chain has TRBV2 and TRBJ1-6; 7 positions match TRBD1. The CDR3 spans 16 residues. V shed 6 bases, J shed 9 bases, and the junction held 14 bases outside the gene matches. In germline, CDR1 is SNHLY, CDR2 FYNNEI.

This clonotype was found a few times. The chain combines TRBV6-1 with TRBJ2-3; 7 bases agree with TRBD2. V shed 4 bases, J shed 5 bases, and the junction held 12 bases outside the gene matches. The CDR3 consists of 16 residues. Germline V gene data show CDR1 as MNHNS and CDR2 as SASEGT. The CDR3 nucleotides are TGTGCCAGCAGTGGAGGGGAGGGCAGGGCTAAAGATACGCAGTATTTT. Protein: CASSGGEGRAKDTQYF.

The CDR3 DNA is TGTGCCACCAGTGATCCTGGACAGGGTGAAAAACTGTTTTTT. This sequence encodes CATSDPGQGEKLFF. The chain is built from TRBV24-1 and TRBJ1-4, with 8 nucleotides matching TRBD1. This CDR3 spans 14 amino acids. Germline assignment: CDR1 KGHDR and CDR2 SFDVKD. Unmatched junction bases numbered 3, after V lost 3 bases and J lost 7 bases.

This clonotype was observed many times. V usage is TRBV6-6 and J usage is TRBJ2-7; 11 bases agree with TRBD2. This CDR3 comprises 16 residues. Germline CDR1 reads MNHNY; CDR2 reads SVGAGI (reference sequence). CDR3 sequence (DNA): TGTGCCAGCAGTGACTCTCGTACTAGCGGGGGTTACGAGCAGTACGTC. This codes for CASSDSRTSGGYEQYV.

The chain employs TRBV5-1 and TRBJ2-7; 15 bases are shared with TRBD2. CDR3 size: 18 residues. Germline CDR1 and CDR2: SGHRS and YFSETQ. V shed 4 bases and J 0 bases; nucleotides not matched to a gene: 8. Here the CDR3 reads CASSGAGTSGGSSYEQYF. Here the CDR3 DNA reads TGCGCCAGCAGCGGAGCCGGGACTAGCGGGGGGTCCTCCTACGAGCAGTACTTC.

This clonotype appeared a few times. The rearrangement uses TRBV27 and TRBJ1-2, with D tentatively TRBD1 (5 bases). Germline assignment: CDR1 MNHEY and CDR2 SMNVEV (reference sequence). Trimming stripped 4 bases from V and 5 bases from J, with 11 bases between. The CDR3 contains 13 residues. The CDR3 protein is CASSYRDGYGYTF. CDR3 DNA: TGTGCCAGCAGTTACCGGGACGGATATGGCTACACCTTC.

This clonotype turned up a few times. The V and J genes are TRBV7-2 and TRBJ2-6; the D is unclear. Germline loops: CDR1 SGHTA, CDR2 FQGNSA. The germline V and J ends were trimmed by 11 bases and 0 bases, with 11 bases remaining between them. The CDR3 contains 14 residues. This CDR3 reads CAGSGDSGANVLTF. DNA of the CDR3: TGTGCCGGAAGTGGGGACTCTGGGGCCAACGTCCTGACTTTC.

This clonotype has ten or more counts. The V call is TRBV6-5, the J call TRBJ2-7; TRBD2 agrees at 7 bases. The CDR3 covers 13 residues. Germline values: CDR1 MNHEY, CDR2 SVGAGI. Trimming took 7 bases from V and 3 from J; bases not matched to a gene: 6. This chain's CDR3 is CASMRTGGYEQYF. The CDR3 DNA reads TGTGCCAGCATGCGGACGGGAGGCTACGAGCAGTACTTC.

This clonotype has a single count. The rearrangement links TRBV4-2 to TRBJ2-6; perhaps D is TRBD1 or TRBD2 (5 bases each). The ends were cut back, 0 bases at V and 0 bases at J, with 12 bases in the middle. The CDR3 loop spans 18 amino acids. CDR1 and CDR2 from the germline V gene are LGHNA and YNFKEQ. CDR3: CASSQDGAAYSGANVLTF. The CDR3 DNA is TGTGCCAGCAGCCAAGACGGGGCTGCTTACTCTGGGGCCAACGTCCTGACTTTC.